This TCR beta chain was observed in a study of OX40 agonist ivuxolimab in advanced cancers. Context from the whole study: Ivuxolimab was a fully human IgG2 agonistic monoclonal antibody targeting the costimulatory receptor OX40 (CD134). Intravenous ivuxolimab was administered to patients every 2 weeks at six dose levels: 0.01, 0.1, 0.3, 1.5, 3 and 10 mg/kg. Of the roughly 52 dose-escalation patients, hepatocellular carcinoma was present in about 20, melanoma in approximately 15, renal cell carcinoma in 9 and head and neck cancer in 9. A male proportion of roughly 85% and a mean age of around 60 years, ranging from roughly 23 to 80, were recorded for the dose-escalation cohort. Patients were allowed to have had prior anti-PD-1, anti-PD-L1 or anti-CTLA-4 therapy, and 30% to 40% of the dose-escalation patients had been treated with checkpoint inhibitors. Partial responses were achieved by three dose-escalation patients, of whom one had hepatocellular carcinoma and two had cutaneous melanoma. The point of sequencing TCRbeta in the periphery was to test whether ivuxolimab changed TCR sequence diversity and drove clonal T-cell expansion. The paper reports the monotherapy dose-escalation portion (N of about 50 patients) of the phase I ivuxolimab trial. The paper's findings and limits, for the study overall: Partial responders in the 0.1-3.0 mg/kg groups had among the lowest normalized peripheral clonal expansion, especially among CD8+ T cells. On average, CD8+ T cells showed more expanded clones than CD4+ T cells after ivuxolimab. Clonal expansion of both CD4+ and CD8+ blood T cells was observed from baseline to week 6 at doses 0.1 to 3.0 mg/kg. The antigen specificity of the clonally expanded peripheral T cells was not determined. Low levels of normalized T-cell clonal expansion were also shown by some nonresponding patients.

Patients with autoimmune disease history or receiving systemic immunosuppression were excluded from the trial. Peripheral blood for TCR sequencing was collected from all dose cohorts at baseline, on cycle 4 day 1, and on cycle 7 day 1. Samples came from an open-label, multicenter, first-in-human phase I dose-escalation trial of ivuxolimab. Adults with locally advanced or metastatic melanoma, renal cell carcinoma, hepatocellular carcinoma or head and neck squamous cell carcinoma were enrolled in the trial. CD4+ and CD8+ T cells were sorted separately from peripheral blood before TCR sequencing. With regard to this clone: What antigen it recognizes has not been identified. No base quality values were provided; no much bigger clone lies one nucleotide off.

Genomic DNA was isolated from the sorted cells so that the TCRbeta CDR3 region could be sequenced. The immunoSEQ Assay was used to sequence the TCRbeta CDR3 regions. The source is immuneACCESS, and TCRdb retained only in-frame sequences with V and J called. Part of the clones is not carried over; for the studies checked, unresolved V genes explain less than half of this, and the remainder is unexplained. The sample table lists roughly 18,000 clones, 70% to 90% of them with a count of one. The top ten clonotypes cover 62% of the sample. Including cysteine and phenylalanine, the CDR3 has 14 amino acids. Only the CDR3 region is kept as DNA, spanning 42 bases read in frame from base 1. For CDR1 and CDR2, the germline V gene lists MRHNA and SNTAGT. V lost 4 bases and J lost 4 bases; the stretch between them is 10 bases long.

The specimen comprised CD4+ or CD8+ T cells sorted from blood, sampled in a trial of the OX40 agonist ivuxolimab. The sequence joins TRBV6-4 to TRBJ2-2, with TRBD1 as a weak D call on 6 bases. This receptor was identified in an adult with an advanced solid tumor such as melanoma, head and neck, liver or kidney cancer. The CDR3 in this case is CASSGTGSTGELFF. The DNA reads TGTGCCAGCAGTGGAACAGGGTCCACCGGGGAGCTGTTTTTT.